What follows are 13 T cell receptor beta chains derived from one specimen sequenced in a study of T-cell reconstitution after alpha-beta-depleted transplantation in children (dated by TCRdb to about 2016). The library was produced with PCR. Instrument used: Illumina HiSeq 2500. TCR libraries were prepared with molecular barcoding, using unique molecular identifiers to normalize TCRbeta repertoire quantification. TCRdb handled the public reads itself, with Q25 trimming in fastp and clone calling in MiXCR, and kept productive beta chains. Rows merge per CDR3 protein into single entries with the most common DNA and genes. This sample lists about 72,000 distinct CDR3 sequences; about 7% were detected once. Around 2.5% of the sample comes from the top ten. Sample: PBMCs from the stem cell graft donor, taken from the stem cell graft. These receptors came from a human donor who donated a stem cell graft to a child with acute lymphoblastic leukemia.

The V call is TRBV19, the J call TRBJ2-7; D might be TRBD2 (6 bases). V shed 4 bases and J shed 3 bases, with 10 bases lying between them. This CDR3 is built from 13 residues. Per the germline V gene, CDR1 is LNHDA and CDR2 is SQIVND (reference sequence). The CDR3 DNA reads TGTGCCAGTAGTACCGGGACTCACTACGAGCAGTACTTC. This sequence encodes CASSTGTHYEQYF.

This clonotype was counted ten times or more. The CDR3 sequence is CASSITSGDTQYF. The DNA for the CDR3 is TGTGCCAGTAGTATTACCTCGGGCGATACGCAGTATTTT. The chain recombines TRBV19 with TRBJ2-3, with D hard to call. This CDR3 comprises 13 residues. CDR1 and CDR2 (germline): LNHDA, SQIVND (reference sequence). V was pared by 3 bases and J by 6 bases, with 10 bases between. Combining the CDR3 with reference TRBV19 and TRBJ2-3 gives the whole variable domain DGGITQSPKYLFRKEGQNVTLSCEQNLNHDAMYWYRQDPGQGLRLIYYSQIVNDFQKGDIAEGYSVSREKKESFPLTVTSAQKNPTAFYLCASSITSGDTQYFGPGTRLTVL.

This clonotype was picked up many times. V usage is TRBV4-2 and J usage is TRBJ1-1, with D tentatively TRBD1 (6 bases). CDR3 length: 14 residues. V lost 5 bases and J 4 bases, leaving 14 bases between the germline ends. CDR1 is LGHNA and CDR2 is YNFKEQ in the germline V gene. The CDR3 DNA reads TGTGCCAGCAGCGTGACGGGGGCGGGCACTGAAGCTTTCTTT. Protein sequence: CASSVTGAGTEAFF.

The rearrangement links TRBV18 to TRBJ2-1, with 12 positions matching TRBD1. J was trimmed by 6 bases and V by 6 bases; bases with no gene match: 9. The length of the CDR3 is 16 residues. Germline-derived CDR1 and CDR2 are KGHSH and LQKENI. Here the CDR3 reads CASSSIPGQGANEQFF. The CDR3 nucleotides are TGTGCCAGCTCGTCTATTCCGGGACAGGGGGCCAATGAGCAGTTCTTC.

Only a few counts were recorded for this clonotype. The CDR3 sequence is CASSKKTDRDSSYEQYF. The DNA of the CDR3 is TGTGCCAGCAGCAAAAAAACAGACAGGGATTCCTCCTACGAGCAGTACTTC. The rearrangement uses TRBV21-1 and TRBJ2-7; TRBD1, the table's D call, was not compared with the DNA. TRBV21-1 is listed as a pseudogene. The CDR3 is 17 residues long.

The V and J genes are TRBV20-1 and TRBJ1-5, with TRBD1 identical over 8 bases. This CDR3 comprises 15 residues. The germline gives CDR1 DFQATT, CDR2 SNEGSKA (reference sequence). Unmatched junction bases numbered 4, after V lost 0 bases and J lost 3 bases. This chain's CDR3 is CSARDPDRVNQPQHF. CDR3 nucleotides: TGCAGTGCTAGAGACCCGGACAGGGTCAATCAGCCCCAGCATTTT.

This clonotype was found many times. The V gene is TRBV7-6, the J gene TRBJ1-2, with D maybe TRBD1 (6 bases). Germline V gene lookup returns CDR1 SGHVS and CDR2 FNYEAQ. The CDR3 length is 14 residues. Trimming pared 2 bases from V and 8 bases from J, leaving 15 bases between. The CDR3 region has the DNA TGTGCCAGCAGCTTACAGCAGGGGTTAGAGGGCTACACCTTC. This gives the protein CASSLQQGLEGYTF.

This clonotype was observed a few times. Given a much more abundant clone one base away, this may be a read error. J is TRBJ1-4 and V is TRBV20-1, with TRBD1 as a possible D gene (5 bases). Germline lookup yields CDR1 DFQATT and CDR2 SNEGSKA (reference sequence). The ends were cut back, 8 bases at V and 8 bases at J, with 21 bases in the middle. This CDR3 has 14 amino acids. CDR3 protein: CSHRSPQEVEKLFF. DNA of the CDR3: TGCAGTCATAGGAGCCCACAGGAGGTCGAAAAACTGTTTTTT.

This clonotype was seen ten or more times. J is TRBJ1-5 and V is TRBV6-5, with D uncertain. Germline CDR1 and CDR2: MNHEY and SVGAGI. There are 15 residues in the CDR3. V shed 2 bases and J shed 3 bases, with 11 bases lying between them. The chain's CDR3 is CASSYRSAFNQPQHF. In nucleotides, the CDR3 is TGTGCCAGCAGTTACAGGTCAGCCTTCAATCAGCCCCAGCATTTT.

There are many counts of this clonotype. The chain employs TRBV6-5 and TRBJ2-7, with 9 bases that match TRBD1. The germline CDR1 and CDR2 sequences are MNHEY and SVGAGI. V lost 7 bases to trimming and J lost 5 bases; unmatched junction nucleotides: 15. The CDR3 has 16 residues. This CDR3 is CASISRWDRAHDEQYF. In nucleotides, the CDR3 is TGTGCCAGCATCTCCCGCTGGGACAGGGCCCACGACGAGCAGTACTTC.

This sequence joins TRBV11-2 and TRBJ2-4; 12 bases match TRBD2. The CDR3 contains 16 residues. With 5 bases clipped from V and 5 bases from J, the junction kept 7 bases outside the gene matches. Germline CDR1 and CDR2: SGHAT and FQNNGV. CDR3 in amino acids: CASSVSSGRVQNIQYF. The CDR3 nucleotides are TGTGCCAGCAGCGTTTCTAGCGGGAGGGTCCAAAACATTCAGTACTTC.

This clonotype was counted at least ten times. V and J are TRBV7-9 and TRBJ2-1, with TRBD1 as a possible D gene (5 bases). There are 16 residues in the CDR3. Germline V gene sequence: CDR1 SEHNR, CDR2 FQNEAQ (reference sequence). V lost 6 bases and J 7 bases, leaving 22 bases between the germline ends. The CDR3 loop reads CASRPRAGRARNEQFF. In nucleotides, the CDR3 is TGTGCCAGCAGACCCCGGGCCGGCAGGGCGAGGAATGAGCAGTTCTTC.

This clonotype came up many times. This chain joins TRBV20-1 and TRBJ1-1; a weak D match, TRBD1 (6 bases). This CDR3 contains 14 residues. Trimming cost V 1 base and J 5 bases, with 14 bases left between them. Germline V gene lookup returns CDR1 DFQATT and CDR2 SNEGSKA (reference sequence). The chain's CDR3 is CSARGSRGETEAFF. The CDR3 coding sequence is TGCAGTGCTAGAGGTAGTAGGGGGGAAACTGAAGCTTTCTTT.